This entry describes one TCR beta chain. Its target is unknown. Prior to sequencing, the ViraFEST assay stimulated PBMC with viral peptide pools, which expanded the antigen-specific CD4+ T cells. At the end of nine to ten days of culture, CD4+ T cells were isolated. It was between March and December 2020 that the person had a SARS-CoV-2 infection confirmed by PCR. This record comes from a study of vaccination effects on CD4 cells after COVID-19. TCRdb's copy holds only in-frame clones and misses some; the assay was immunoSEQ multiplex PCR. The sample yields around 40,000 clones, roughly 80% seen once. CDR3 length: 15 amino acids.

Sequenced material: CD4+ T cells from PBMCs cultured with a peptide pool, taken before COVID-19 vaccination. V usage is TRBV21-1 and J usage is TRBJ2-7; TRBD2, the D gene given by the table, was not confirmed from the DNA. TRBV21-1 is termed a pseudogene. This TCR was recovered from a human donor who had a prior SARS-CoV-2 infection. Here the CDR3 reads CASSRKRAAFYEQYF. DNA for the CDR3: TGTGCCAGCAGCAGGAAGCGGGCAGCCTTCTACGAGCAGTACTTC.